This T cell receptor beta chain was identified in a study of blood T cell repertoires in COVID-19. Study as a whole: The study drew acute and convalescent COVID-19 samples from the United States, Italy and Spain. PBMCs, B-cell-depleted T cells, or T cells provided the cDNA or gDNA that made up the material.

Under the authors' procedure: How many nucleated cells were present was estimated from reference gene primer amplification. This table comes from immunoSEQ multiplex PCR, and its TCRdb copy is limited to in-frame clones, with some not included. V, J and clone size derive from that table, while D and trimming were established from the DNA sequence. The sample lists over 250,000 clones; 83% were seen once. Germline CDR1 SEHNR, CDR2 FQNEAQ (reference sequence). The V gene end was trimmed by 4 bases and the J gene end by 4 bases; junction bases not matched to a gene: 6. This CDR3 spans 14 amino acids. This chain uses TRBV7-9 with TRBJ2-5; 7 nucleotides match TRBD1. This clonotype was obtained from a woman between 45 and 60 years old who had recovered from COVID-19. The sequenced sample consisted of peripheral blood. The DNA of the CDR3 is TGTGCCAGCAGCTACCTTACAGGGGTAGAGACCCAGTACTTC. It codes for CASSYLTGVETQYF.